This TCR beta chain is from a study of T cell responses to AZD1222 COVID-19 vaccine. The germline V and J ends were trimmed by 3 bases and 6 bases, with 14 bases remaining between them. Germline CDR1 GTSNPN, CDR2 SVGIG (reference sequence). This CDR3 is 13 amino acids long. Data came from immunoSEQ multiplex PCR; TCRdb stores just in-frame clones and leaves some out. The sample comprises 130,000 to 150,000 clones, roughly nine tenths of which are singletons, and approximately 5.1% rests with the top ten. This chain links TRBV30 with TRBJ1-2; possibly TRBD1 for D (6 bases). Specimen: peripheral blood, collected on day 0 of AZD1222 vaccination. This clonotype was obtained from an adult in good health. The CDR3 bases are TGTGCCTGGAGCGGACAGCCATCTAATGGCTACACCTTC. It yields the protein CAWSGQPSNGYTF.